This entry describes one TCR beta chain. The antigen is not known. Each CDR3 protein is one row after TCRdb ran MiXCR on the 5' RACE reads. The sample holds roughly 300,000 distinct CDR3 sequences; 15% to 20% are singletons and the top ten take roughly 24%. The CDR3 is 16 residues long. Germline loops: CDR1 SGHRS, CDR2 YFSETQ. Deletions cut 0 bases from V and 1 base from J, with 12 bases between. The record originates from a study of T-cell memory formation after mild COVID-19. General study points: Some clones that responded were present in memory (sampled pre-infection), which suggests cross-reactive memory joined. CD4/CD8 balance characterized clones contracting day 15 to 85, and CD4+ skew characterized later expanders.

The chain combines TRBV5-1 with TRBJ2-3, with D perhaps TRBD2 (6 bases). The sequencing input was PBMCs or a T cell subset sorted from them (not recorded which). The sequence was collected from a man between 18 and 35 years old who had mild COVID-19 (a few samples of this study predate the infection). Cell type and time point are not known. This CDR3 reads CASSLDGGYGTDTQYF. The CDR3 DNA reads as TGCGCCAGCAGCTTGGATGGGGGGTATGGCACAGATACGCAGTATTTT. Using reference TRBV5-1 and TRBJ2-3 for the parts outside the CDR3, the full variable domain is KAGVTQTPRYLIKTRGQQVTLSCSPISGHRSVSWYQQTPGQGLQFLFEYFSETQRNKGNFPGRFSGRQFSNSRSEMNVSTLELGDSALYLCASSLDGGYGTDTQYFGPGTRLTVL.